This TCR beta chain emerged from a study of OX40 agonist ivuxolimab in advanced cancers. Turning to the study itself: A male proportion of about 86% was recorded, with mean age approximately 57 years and range about 23 to 90.

CDR1 LNHNV and CDR2 YYDKDF come from the germline V gene (reference sequence). The V and J ends lost 0 bases and 1 base, in that order; junction bases with no gene match: 11. CDR3 length: 21 amino acids. A few counts support this clone. Sequencing used immunoSEQ multiplex PCR; TCRdb keeps in-frame clones, though not all of them. The sample holds 100,000 or so clones, roughly nine tenths seen once. V and J are TRBV15 and TRBJ2-1; TRBD2 matches at 14 bases. Sequenced here: CD4+ or CD8+ T cells sorted from blood, sampled in a trial of the OX40 agonist ivuxolimab. The TCR comes from an adult with an advanced solid tumor such as melanoma, head and neck, liver or kidney cancer. The CDR3 here is CATSRDPPGLAGGPSYNEQFF. CDR3 sequence (DNA): TGTGCCACCAGCAGAGATCCTCCTGGACTAGCGGGAGGCCCTTCCTACAATGAGCAGTTCTTC. Combining the CDR3 with reference TRBV15 and TRBJ2-1 gives the whole variable domain DAMVIQNPRYQVTQFGKPVTLSCSQTLNHNVMYWYQQKSSQAPKLLFHYYDKDFNNEADTPDNFQSRRPNTSFCFLDIRSPGLGDTAMYLCATSRDPPGLAGGPSYNEQFFGPGTRLTVL.